This is a list of T cell receptor beta chains from one sample in a study of blood T cell repertoires in COVID-19. Data came from immunoSEQ multiplex PCR; TCRdb stores just in-frame clones and leaves some out. The sample contains around 150,000 clones, approximately 90% of which appear only once. The sequenced material came from peripheral blood. The receptors were sampled from a human donor in a cohort sampled during active COVID-19. The CDR3 runs from the conserved cysteine through the conserved F or W. D genes are given only for firm matches. The size of a clone is reported for some rows only, either as once, few or many, or as a class for expanded clones.

size: -
D: TRBD2
V: TRBV5-1
J: TRBJ2-1
CDR3: CASSLDVTSGGNEQFF
DNA: TGCGCCAGCAGCTTGGATGTGACTAGCGGGGGAAATGAGCAGTTCTTC

size: few
D: -
V: TRBV9
J: TRBJ2-1
CDR3: CASSALANEQFF
DNA: TGTGCCAGCAGCGCCTTAGCTAATGAGCAGTTCTTC

size: few
D: -
V: TRBV7-2
J: TRBJ1-1
CDR3: CASSQRGNTEAFF
DNA: TGTGCCAGCAGCCAAAGGGGGAACACTGAAGCTTTCTTT

size: -
D: TRBD1
V: TRBV24-1
J: TRBJ1-5
CDR3: CATSRTGVQPQHF
DNA: TGTGCCACCAGCAGGACAGGGGTTCAGCCCCAGCATTTT

size: -
D: TRBD1
V: TRBV7-2
J: TRBJ2-7
CDR3: CASSGDGQGYEQYF
DNA: TGTGCCAGCAGCGGGGACGGACAGGGGTACGAGCAGTACTTC

size: -
D: -
V: TRBV4-2
J: TRBJ2-1
CDR3: CASSQDGSKGHNEQFF
DNA: TGTGCCAGCAGCCAAGATGGCTCAAAGGGGCACAATGAGCAGTTCTTC

size: -
D: -
V: TRBV6-5
J: TRBJ2-5
CDR3: CASGQTQETQYF
DNA: TGTGCCAGCGGGCAGACCCAAGAAACCCAGTACTTC

size: -
D: TRBD1
V: TRBV6-4
J: TRBJ1-1
CDR3: CASKGQGTMNTEAFF
DNA: TGTGCCAGCAAGGGACAGGGGACGATGAACACTGAAGCTTTCTTT

size: -
D: -
V: TRBV3-1/TRBV3-2
J: TRBJ2-3
CDR3: CASSQERGNTDTQYF
DNA: TGTGCCAGCAGCCAAGAGAGAGGGAACACAGATACGCAGTATTTT

size: -
D: -
V: TRBV18
J: TRBJ2-2
CDR3: CASSPERNTGELFF
DNA: TGTGCCAGCTCACCGGAGCGTAACACCGGGGAGCTGTTTTTT

size: -
D: -
V: TRBV28
J: TRBJ1-4
CDR3: CASTDGRGDEKLFF
DNA: TGTGCCAGCACCGACGGCAGGGGCGATGAAAAACTGTTTTTT

size: -
D: -
V: TRBV4-2
J: TRBJ2-2
CDR3: CASGEIGVVGELFF
DNA: TGTGCCAGCGGGGAAATAGGGGTGGTCGGGGAGCTGTTTTTT

size: -
D: -
V: TRBV6-2/TRBV6-3
J: TRBJ2-7
CDR3: CASSYSTTYEQYF
DNA: TGTGCCAGCAGTTACTCCACTACCTACGAGCAGTACTTC

size: -
D: -
V: TRBV6-6
J: TRBJ2-2
CDR3: CASNGKGAGGTGELFF
DNA: TGTGCCAGCAACGGAAAGGGGGCCGGGGGCACCGGGGAGCTGTTTTTT

size: -
D: TRBD1
V: TRBV6-2/TRBV6-3
J: TRBJ2-7
CDR3: CASSYSAGQGYEQYF
DNA: TGTGCCAGCAGTTACTCCGCGGGACAGGGGTACGAGCAGTACTTC

size: -
D: -
V: TRBV9
J: TRBJ1-2
CDR3: CASSPHYGDGYTF
DNA: TGTGCCAGCAGCCCACATTACGGGGATGGCTACACCTTC

size: -
D: TRBD2
V: TRBV6-4
J: TRBJ2-7
CDR3: CASREPGLVIEQYF
DNA: TGTGCCAGCAGAGAACCGGGACTAGTTATTGAGCAGTACTTC

size: -
D: TRBD2
V: TRBV13
J: TRBJ2-7
CDR3: CASSLAGRAYHEQYF
DNA: TGTGCCAGCAGCTTAGCCGGGAGGGCCTACCACGAGCAGTACTTC

size: -
D: TRBD2
V: TRBV27
J: TRBJ2-1
CDR3: CASGLAGTSARSYNEQFF
DNA: TGTGCCAGCGGGCTGGCGGGGACTAGCGCACGTTCCTACAATGAGCAGTTCTTC

size: -
D: TRBD1
V: TRBV12-3/TRBV12-4
J: TRBJ1-5
CDR3: CASSLGQGKPQHF
DNA: TGTGCCAGCAGCCTGGGACAGGGGAAGCCCCAGCATTTT